A selection of T cell receptor beta chains follows, all from one sample in a study of Ad26.COV2.S vaccination and SARS-CoV-2 variants. Sequencing used immunoSEQ multiplex PCR; TCRdb keeps in-frame clones, though not all of them. The sample includes a few hundred thousand clones, around 91% of them seen just once. Sequenced material: peripheral blood, taken in a trial of Ad26.COV2.S vaccine versus placebo. The receptors derive from a person between 18 and 59 years old who received the Ad26.COV2.S COVID-19 vaccine or a placebo. Each CDR3 is given with its conserved first and last residue. A D gene is named only where the DNA matches it firmly. Size tells how often a clone was seen (once, few, many) or the class of an expanded clone, and some rows leave it out.

D gene	J gene	clone size	V gene	CDR3 length	CDR3 DNA	CDR3 protein
TRBD1	TRBJ1-4	.	TRBV5-1	14	TGCGCCAGCAGGACAGGGGGGGAAGATGAAAAACTGTTTTTT	CASRTGGEDEKLFF
TRBD1	TRBJ2-7	.	TRBV5-6	14	TGTGCCAGCAGAGCGGGACAGGGAAGGTACGAGCAGTACTTC	CASRAGQGRYEQYF
.	TRBJ2-5	.	TRBV21-1	17	TGTGCCAGCAGCAAAGCCCGGAGTGACTCCAGCGGGGAGACCCAGTACTTC	CASSKARSDSSGETQYF
.	TRBJ2-7	.	TRBV12-3/TRBV12-4	13	TGTGCCAGCAGTTTAGACCGTTCCTACGAGCAGTACTTC	CASSLDRSYEQYF
.	TRBJ2-7	.	TRBV28	14	TGTGCCAGCAGTTTTGGTCTCAACTCCTACGAGCAGTACTTC	CASSFGLNSYEQYF
.	TRBJ1-3	.	TRBV9	12	TGTGCCAGCAGCCCCAGCCGAAACACCATATATTTT	CASSPSRNTIYF
TRBD2	TRBJ2-1	.	TRBV10-1	19	TGCGCCAGCAGTGAGTCAGTGGTACTAGCGGGACTCTCCTACAATGAGCAGTTCTTC	CASSESVVLAGLSYNEQFF
.	TRBJ2-7	.	TRBV11-2	14	TGTGCCAGCAGCTTAGGTGTGGGAAACTACGAGCAGTACTTC	CASSLGVGNYEQYF
TRBD1	TRBJ2-7	.	TRBV9	14	TGTGCCAGCAGCGTAAGTAGACAGGGTGACGAGCAGTACTTC	CASSVSRQGDEQYF
.	TRBJ2-5	.	TRBV7-2	16	TGTGCCAGCAGCTTAGAGGGCAGCCAAACCCAAGAGACCCAGTACTTC	CASSLEGSQTQETQYF
.	TRBJ2-3	.	TRBV30	15	TGTGCCTGGAGTCGGGTAGCCGACCCCTGGGCTACGCAGTATTTT	CAWSRVADPWATQYF
.	TRBJ2-1	.	TRBV11-3	14	TGTGCCAGCAGCTTCGGGGGACTCTACAATGAGCAGTTCTTC	CASSFGGLYNEQFF
.	TRBJ2-7	.	TRBV5-1	14	TGCGCCAGCAGCTGGCGATGGGACTCCTACGAGCAGTACTTC	CASSWRWDSYEQYF
TRBD1	TRBJ1-4	.	TRBV6-2/TRBV6-3	20	TGTGCCAGCAGTTACTCGACTAGTTACTCGCCGGGACAGGATAATGAAAAACTGTTTTTT	CASSYSTSYSPGQDNEKLFF
TRBD1	TRBJ2-1	.	TRBV24-1	19	TGTGCCACCAGTACGACCAACCCGTCCACAGGGGCGGACTACAATGAGCAGTTCTTC	CATSTTNPSTGADYNEQFF
TRBD1	TRBJ2-2	.	TRBV19	15	TGTGCCAGTAGTATAGTTGGACAGGGCACCGGGGAGCTGTTTTTT	CASSIVGQGTGELFF
.	TRBJ2-5	.	TRBV5-4	11	TGTGCCAGCAGCTTGGATGAGACCCAGTACTTC	CASSLDETQYF
.	TRBJ1-2	.	TRBV7-9	19	TGTGCCAGCAGCTTAGTCGGGGAGGTCGCGCAGGGGTTGGCCTATGGCTACACCTTC	CASSLVGEVAQGLAYGYTF
.	TRBJ2-3	.	TRBV12-3/TRBV12-4	13	TGTGCCAGCGCCGGGGGAGCCACAGATACGCAGTATTTT	CASAGGATDTQYF
.	TRBJ1-3	.	TRBV7-2	14	TGTGCCAGCAGCCCGTATCGAACTGGAAACACCATATATTTT	CASSPYRTGNTIYF
.	TRBJ2-3	.	TRBV27	12	TGTGCCAGCAGTTCGCCCACAGATACGCAGTATTTT	CASSSPTDTQYF
TRBD2	TRBJ2-3	.	TRBV7-8	17	TGTGCCAGCAGCCCCCGGACTAGCGGGACAAGCACAGATACGCAGTATTTT	CASSPRTSGTSTDTQYF
TRBD2	TRBJ2-4	.	TRBV19	18	TGTGCCAGTAGTATAAAAGGGGACCCAGGACTAGTTAAAAACATTCAGTACTTC	CASSIKGDPGLVKNIQYF
TRBD1	TRBJ2-3	.	TRBV29-1	16	TGCAGCGTTGGAAGGCAGGGGGTCGCTAGCACAGATACGCAGTATTTT	CSVGRQGVASTDTQYF
.	TRBJ2-5	.	TRBV28	13	TGTGCCAGCAGTCCCCCGGTGGGGGAGACCCAGTACTTC	CASSPPVGETQYF
TRBD2	TRBJ2-2	.	TRBV27	15	TGTGCCAGCAGTTCCGCTAGCGGGAGAGACGGGGAGCTGTTTTTT	CASSSASGRDGELFF
.	TRBJ2-1	.	TRBV7-9	14	TGTGCCAGCAGCTTAGACGGCAGGGCCAATGAGCAGTTCTTC	CASSLDGRANEQFF
.	TRBJ1-2	.	TRBV27	16	TGTGCCAGCAGCCCCAAGGGGGGCAGCCGTAACTATGGCTACACCTTC	CASSPKGGSRNYGYTF
.	TRBJ2-5	.	TRBV20-1	11	TGCAGTGCTATGGGTAGGGAGACCCAGTACTTC	CSAMGRETQYF
.	TRBJ2-7	.	TRBV27	13	TGTGCCAGCAGCCCCACGTCCTCCGCCGAGCAGTACTTC	CASSPTSSAEQYF
TRBD2	TRBJ2-7	once	TRBV27	16	TGTGCCAGCAGTGTACTAGCGGGAGGGAGCTCCTACGAGCAGTACTTC	CASSVLAGGSSYEQYF
.	TRBJ1-2	.	TRBV5-1	11	TGCGCCAGCAGGGGTGCAGGGGGCTACACCTTC	CASRGAGGYTF
.	TRBJ1-1	.	TRBV6-1	14	TGTGCCAGCAGTGATGGGGGTGCGTACACTGAAGCTTTCTTT	CASSDGGAYTEAFF
.	TRBJ1-4	few	TRBV7-6	13	TGTGCCAGCAGCTTCGCAAACCGACAGGAACTGTTTTTT	CASSFANRQELFF
.	TRBJ2-2	once	TRBV19	15	TGTGCCAGTAGTAACATCCTAGAGTACACCGGGGAGCTGTTTTTT	CASSNILEYTGELFF
.	TRBJ1-2	.	TRBV29-1	16	TGCAGCGTTGAAGGAATGGCAGACAGCAGGGGCTATGGCTACACCTTC	CSVEGMADSRGYGYTF
.	TRBJ1-2	.	TRBV27	13	TGTGCCAGCAGTTGGGGGGCTAACTATGGCTACACCTTC	CASSWGANYGYTF
.	TRBJ2-3	.	TRBV6-5	15	TGTGCCAGCAGTTTAGCGGTTTCTAGCACAGATACGCAGTATTTT	CASSLAVSSTDTQYF
TRBD2	TRBJ2-7	.	TRBV24-1	13	TGTGCCACCAGTGAGGCGGGAGACTACGAGCAGTACTTC	CATSEAGDYEQYF
TRBD2	TRBJ2-3	few	TRBV2	15	TGTGCCAGCAGTGCATCTAGCGGGGGCACAGATACGCAGTATTTT	CASSASSGGTDTQYF
.	TRBJ1-4	.	TRBV19	16	TGTGCCAGTAGTATTGGCTCAGAGGGCCCGAGTGAAAAACTGTTTTTT	CASSIGSEGPSEKLFF
TRBD1	TRBJ2-2	.	TRBV18	17	TGTGCCAGCTCACCACCATCGGGACAGGGAGACACCGGGGAGCTGTTTTTT	CASSPPSGQGDTGELFF
TRBD2	TRBJ2-7	.	TRBV6-5	13	TGTGCCGCCGGGACTAGCGGGATATACGAGCAGTACTTC	CAAGTSGIYEQYF
.	TRBJ2-3	.	TRBV6-2/TRBV6-3	15	TGTGCCAGCAGTTACCCACTAGATTACTCAGATACGCAGTATTTT	CASSYPLDYSDTQYF
TRBD1	TRBJ1-2	.	TRBV5-4	17	TGTGCCAGCAGCTCCACAGGGGGCGCAGGAGGTAACTATGGCTACACCTTC	CASSSTGGAGGNYGYTF
.	TRBJ1-4	.	TRBV23-1	17	TGCGCCAGCAGTCTCCCAGGGGTCGGGGGGCGAAGTGAAAAACTGTTTTTT	CASSLPGVGGRSEKLFF
.	TRBJ2-3	.	TRBV5-6	13	TGTGCCAGCAGCTTGACTAACACAGATACGCAGTATTTT	CASSLTNTDTQYF
TRBD2	TRBJ2-1	.	TRBV30	15	TGTGCCTGGAGTATCGGGCAGCGGGAGGGCAATGAGCAGTTCTTC	CAWSIGQREGNEQFF
.	TRBJ2-7	.	TRBV20-1	11	TGCAGTGCTAGAGATACCTACGAGCAGTACTTC	CSARDTYEQYF
.	TRBJ2-5	once	TRBV6-2/TRBV6-3	11	TGTGCCAGCAGTGGGGGAGAGACCCAGTACTTC	CASSGGETQYF
.	TRBJ1-1	.	TRBV7-9	12	TGTGCCAGCAGTACGGTGAACACTGAAGCTTTCTTT	CASSTVNTEAFF
TRBD2	TRBJ2-5	.	TRBV30	14	TGTGCCTGGATAGGCCAGCGGGAGAGGGAGACCCAGTACTTC	CAWIGQRERETQYF
.	TRBJ2-4	.	TRBV19	16	TGTGCCAGTAGTATCGCAGTGACAATAGCCAAAAACATTCAGTACTTC	CASSIAVTIAKNIQYF
.	TRBJ1-2	few	TRBV3-1/TRBV3-2	15	TGTGCCAGCAGCCAAAATCCCGGGACAATTTATGGCTACACCTTC	CASSQNPGTIYGYTF
.	TRBJ2-7	.	TRBV27	15	TGTGCCAGCAGTTCCCCGCAGGGTGGGTCCTACGAGCAGTACTTC	CASSSPQGGSYEQYF
.	TRBJ2-3	.	TRBV10-3	18	TGTGCCATCAAAGGGTTAAACTCCGGACAAGAACTCACAGATACGCAGTATTTT	CAIKGLNSGQELTDTQYF
.	TRBJ1-4	.	TRBV5-1	15	TGCGCCAGCAGCTTGATGGGGTTGGATAATGAAAAACTGTTTTTT	CASSLMGLDNEKLFF
TRBD1	TRBJ2-2	once	TRBV7-3	17	TGTGCCAGCATCCCTGAGGCCGGGACAGGGGTAGTCGGGGAGCTGTTTTTT	CASIPEAGTGVVGELFF
.	TRBJ2-1	.	TRBV6-1	15	TGTGCCAGCAGTGAACTTGGGAGGGGGGGTAATGAGCAGTTCTTC	CASSELGRGGNEQFF